This entry concerns a single T cell receptor (beta chain). The repertoire was sequenced with immunoSEQ multiplex PCR; TCRdb's copy has only in-frame clones and lacks some. Of some 2.1 million clones listed, about 93% are singletons. CDR1 SGDLS and CDR2 YYNGEE come from the germline V gene. V was cut by 3 bases and J by 4 bases, with 19 bases left in between. This CDR3 contains 16 residues. Positively selected for CCR7, the CD45RO-negative cells used as naive CD8 cells excluded terminally differentiated effector memory CD45RA+ cells. The data belong to a study of shared clonotypes between healthy human individuals. The wider study: Sampling drew on donors who were a couple of women and three men aged 18 to 49.

The clonotype originates from a man younger than 35 in good health. Some clones in this sample may be carry-over from other donors' samples. Specimen: naive CD8+ T cells from PBMCs. The chain recombines TRBV9 with TRBJ1-1; D is unresolved. The CDR3 reads CASSGRTDEVVTEAFF. CDR3 nucleotide sequence: TGTGCCAGCAGCGGAAGGACGGATGAGGTGGTCACTGAAGCTTTCTTT.